The clone carrying this TCR beta chain occurred a few times. What it recognizes is unknown. The CDR3 has 16 residues. Trimming shortened V by 9 bases and J by 0 bases, and 17 bases separated the two germline ends. Per germline, CDR1 MNHEY and CDR2 SMNVEV (reference sequence). The data originate from a study of Ad26.COV2.S vaccination and SARS-CoV-2 variants. In the study overall: Donor was assigned to the Ad26.COV2.S arm of trial COV1001.

Treatment defined: around 19 received Ad26.COV2.S at low or high dose, single or two shots; five or six received placebo; per-sample allocation not given. The study sampled participants on day 63 after the first vaccine or placebo injection. An Ad26 vector that expressed Wuhan-strain SARS-CoV-2 spike constituted the vaccine. Study-level findings and limits: Vaccine recipients surpassed placebo recipients in spike-specific TCR breadth. Researchers reported similar non-spike TCR breadth in vaccine and placebo recipients.

Repertoires were generated with immunoSEQ multiplex PCR, while TCRdb's copy carries only in-frame clones and drops some. Of around 300,000 clones listed, roughly 90% are singletons. The TCR sequence derives from a person between 18 and 65 years old who received the Ad26.COV2.S COVID-19 vaccine or a placebo. The chain employs TRBV27 and TRBJ2-2, with D hard to call. The input for sequencing was peripheral blood, taken in a trial of Ad26.COV2.S vaccine versus placebo. The chain's CDR3 is CASTLRSDANTGELFF. Here the CDR3 DNA reads TGTGCCAGTACTCTACGGAGTGATGCGAACACCGGGGAGCTGTTTTTT.